These T cell receptor beta chains were read from a single sample in a study of OX40 agonist ivuxolimab in advanced cancers. Produced via immunoSEQ multiplex PCR; TCRdb's table is partial and in-frame only. The table has about 79,000 clones, about 84% seen once. The sample consisted of CD4+ or CD8+ T cells sorted from blood, taken in a trial of the OX40 agonist ivuxolimab. The receptors were gathered from an adult with an advanced solid tumor such as melanoma, head and neck, liver or kidney cancer. The CDR3 runs from the conserved cysteine through the conserved F or W. A D gene is named only where the DNA matches it firmly. Rows give clone size only sometimes, using once, few, many, or a class for an expanded clone.

>TRBD2|.|TRBV15|TRBJ2-1
CATSRGFGGGYNEQFF
TGTGCCACCAGCAGAGGGTTTGGCGGGGGATACAATGAGCAGTTCTTC
>.|.|TRBV30|TRBJ1-2
CASQPLRGNYGYTF
TGTGCCTCCCAGCCTTTAAGGGGTAACTATGGCTACACCTTC
>.|.|TRBV9|TRBJ2-3
CASSISSTDTQYF
TGTGCCAGCAGCATATCTAGCACAGATACGCAGTATTTT
>.|few|TRBV30|TRBJ1-2
CAWLRGDIGHYGYTF
TGTGCCTGGCTAAGAGGGGACATAGGACACTATGGCTACACCTTC
>.|.|TRBV20-1|TRBJ1-1
CSARELEAFF
TGCAGTGCTAGAGAGCTTGAAGCTTTCTTT
>TRBD1|.|TRBV29-1|TRBJ2-1
CSAAQAMIGQGASNEQFF
TGCAGCGCCGCCCAGGCGATGATAGGGCAGGGGGCCTCCAATGAGCAGTTCTTC
>.|.|TRBV9|TRBJ2-3
CASSEMAGGGADTQYF
TGTGCCAGCAGCGAAATGGCCGGAGGTGGCGCAGATACGCAGTATTTT
>TRBD2|.|TRBV7-2|TRBJ2-3
CASSLGYSSGGASDTQYF
TGTGCCAGCAGCTTAGGGTACTCTAGCGGGGGGGCCTCAGATACGCAGTATTTT
>.|.|TRBV30|TRBJ2-7
CAWSVRGQIYEQYF
TGTGCCTGGAGTGTTAGGGGTCAAATATACGAGCAGTACTTC
>.|.|TRBV5-1|TRBJ2-2
CASSLGRGPGELFF
TGCGCCAGCAGCTTGGGACGGGGCCCCGGGGAGCTGTTTTTT
>.|.|TRBV21-1|TRBJ2-1
CASRGRGREGLHEQFF
TGTGCCAGCAGGGGTCGAGGTCGGGAGGGCCTTCATGAGCAGTTCTTC
>.|.|TRBV5-4|TRBJ2-5
CASSPIDPKETQYF
TGTGCCAGCAGCCCAATTGACCCTAAAGAGACCCAGTACTTC
>TRBD1|.|TRBV11-3|TRBJ2-3
CASSLTGIDTQYF
TGTGCCAGCAGCTTGACAGGGATAGATACGCAGTATTTT
>.|.|TRBV7-7|TRBJ2-1
CASSLRLGIDEQFF
TGTGCTAGCAGCCTTAGGTTGGGGATTGATGAGCAGTTCTTC
>.|.|TRBV19|TRBJ1-5
CASESNNQSQHF
TGTGCCAGCGAAAGTAATAATCAGTCCCAGCATTTT
>TRBD2|.|TRBV4-1|TRBJ2-5
CASSSGLAGGWEYF
TGCGCCAGCAGCTCCGGGCTAGCGGGGGGCTGGGAGTACTTC
>TRBD1|.|TRBV28|TRBJ2-2
CASSSSGTGSRGELFF
TGTGCCAGCAGTTCCTCCGGGACAGGGAGTCGGGGGGAGCTGTTTTTT
>.|.|TRBV2|TRBJ2-5
CASTRTGARETQYF
TGTGCCAGCACCAGGACTGGGGCACGGGAGACCCAGTACTTC
>.|.|TRBV18|TRBJ1-1
CASSPPSVTNTEAFF
TGTGCCAGCTCACCACCATCGGTCACGAACACTGAAGCTTTCTTT
>TRBD1|.|TRBV5-5|TRBJ2-7
CASGRQGKSYEQYF
TGTGCCAGCGGGCGACAGGGGAAGTCCTACGAGCAGTACTTC
>TRBD1|.|TRBV7-9|TRBJ1-2
CASSRQGSNYGYTF
TGTGCCAGCAGCAGACAGGGATCGAACTATGGCTACACCTTC
>.|once|TRBV30|TRBJ1-2
CAWSVKQGYTF
TGTGCCTGGAGTGTAAAACAAGGCTACACCTTC
>.|.|TRBV18|TRBJ2-1
CASSPPGASEQFF
TGTGCCAGCTCACCACCGGGAGCGAGCGAGCAGTTCTTC
>.|.|TRBV7-9|TRBJ1-5
CASSGQGGANQPQHF
TGTGCCAGCAGCGGACAAGGGGGGGCTAATCAGCCCCAGCATTTT
>.|.|TRBV7-6|TRBJ2-6
CASSLAGSGANVLTF
TGTGCCAGCAGCTTGGCCGGGTCCGGGGCCAACGTCCTGACTTTC
>.|.|TRBV2|TRBJ1-3
CASSNMGAGNTIYF
TGTGCCAGCAGCAACATGGGCGCGGGAAACACCATATATTTT
>.|once|TRBV7-9|TRBJ2-1
CASSQGPYNEQFF
TGTGCCAGCAGCCAAGGGCCCTACAATGAGCAGTTCTTC
>.|.|TRBV14|TRBJ2-1
CASSQDPRGGTSRYNEQFF
TGTGCCAGCAGCCAAGATCCCAGAGGGGGGACCTCCCGTTACAATGAGCAGTTCTTC
>TRBD2|.|TRBV10-3|TRBJ2-7
CAISVGLAGEVQYF
TGTGCCATCAGTGTAGGACTAGCGGGAGAAGTGCAGTACTTC
>.|.|TRBV30|TRBJ1-2
CAWMSRDLNYGYTF
TGTGCCTGGATGTCCAGGGATCTAAACTATGGCTACACCTTC
>.|once|TRBV9|TRBJ1-1
CASSVQFSNTEAFF
TGTGCCAGCAGCGTGCAGTTTTCGAACACTGAAGCTTTCTTT
>.|.|TRBV7-9|TRBJ2-5
CASRRDTQETQYF
TGTGCCAGCAGGAGGGACACACAAGAGACCCAGTACTTC
>.|.|TRBV9|TRBJ2-5
CASSVGGIDGSGETQYF
TGTGCCAGCAGCGTGGGAGGAATAGACGGTTCCGGGGAGACCCAGTACTTC
>.|.|TRBV6-5|TRBJ2-5
CASSPGYQETQYF
TGTGCCAGCAGTCCAGGGTACCAAGAGACCCAGTACTTC
>.|.|TRBV6-1|TRBJ2-7
CASVGETYEQYF
TGTGCCAGCGTGGGGGAGACCTACGAGCAGTACTTC
>TRBD2|.|TRBV19|TRBJ2-3
CASSIRTSGDTQYF
TGTGCCAGTAGTATACGGACTAGCGGAGATACGCAGTATTTT
>.|.|TRBV9|TRBJ2-7
CASNVGPSYEQYF
TGTGCCAGCAACGTAGGACCCTCCTACGAGCAGTACTTC
>TRBD1|.|TRBV7-8|TRBJ1-6
CASSLGTGAPNSYNSPLHF
TGTGCCAGCAGCTTGGGGACAGGGGCTCCAAACTCCTATAATTCACCCCTCCACTTT
>.|.|TRBV10-3|TRBJ2-5
CAISQGGGETQYF
TGTGCCATCAGTCAGGGGGGCGGAGAGACCCAGTACTTC
>.|.|TRBV5-1|TRBJ1-5
CASSLVAGQPQHF
TGCGCCAGCAGCTTGGTTGCGGGCCAGCCCCAGCATTTT
>.|.|TRBV7-2|TRBJ2-7
CASKQSHWAYEQYF
TGTGCCAGCAAACAGTCCCACTGGGCCTACGAGCAGTACTTC
>TRBD1|.|TRBV9|TRBJ2-7
CASSPRTGTYEQYF
TGTGCCAGCAGCCCACGGACAGGGACCTACGAGCAGTACTTC
>.|.|TRBV29-1|TRBJ2-1
CSVDQVSSYNEQFF
TGCAGCGTTGACCAGGTGAGCTCCTACAATGAGCAGTTCTTC
>TRBD1|.|TRBV29-1|TRBJ1-2
CSVTGEYDYGYTF
TGCAGCGTCACAGGGGAATACGATTATGGCTACACCTTC